There are a few counts of the clone carrying this TCR beta chain. TCRdb passed the 5' RACE reads through MiXCR, listing each CDR3 protein once. The table records some 320,000 distinct CDR3 sequences, about 4.5% of them present only once. The CDR3 length is 19 residues. V shed 3 bases, J shed 6 bases, and the junction held 16 bases outside the gene matches. Germline values: CDR1 SGHTA, CDR2 FQGNSA. The record originates from a study of T cells after yellow fever vaccination. Overall study context: Fractions of low cell number were prepared using SMART-Seq v4 Ultra Low Input.

This chain joins TRBV7-2 and TRBJ2-1; 11 nucleotides line up with TRBD2. The sample here was PBMCs, taken 15 days after the yellow fever booster vaccination. This clonotype originated in a man between 18 and 35 years old who received the YFV17D yellow fever vaccine. The CDR3, as DNA: TGTGCCAGCAGCTTCCTCGACAGATTAGCGGGGGGGTGGTTCAATGAGCAGTTCTTC. Its translation is CASSFLDRLAGGWFNEQFF.